This TCR beta chain was identified during a study of T cells in localized non-small cell lung cancer. This CDR3 spans 13 amino acids. The germline CDR1 and CDR2 sequences are MNHNS and SASEGT. Trimming cost V 1 base and J 4 bases, with 7 bases left between them. TCRdb keeps only in-frame clones here, not all; method: immunoSEQ multiplex PCR. The table shows tens of thousands of clones, with about 90% occurring only once. This clone was found a few times. The antigen is not known. Study-level findings and limits: The highest T cell clonality was in uninvolved adjacent lung, above tumor.

This rearrangement joins TRBV6-1 to TRBJ1-1; D gene unclear. This TCR was recovered from a woman aged 40 to 75 with stage III lung adenocarcinoma. The sample consisted of peripheral blood mononuclear cells, taken before any cancer treatment. The CDR3 DNA reads as TGTGCCAGCAGTGAAGAACGGAGCACTGAAGCTTTCTTT. It codes for CASSEERSTEAFF.